Below are 25 T cell receptor beta chains sequenced from a single sample in a study of read filtering for tumor transcriptome and immune sequencing. From roughly 400 ng of RNA, a library with molecular barcoded alpha/delta and beta/gamma adaptors was made. MiXCR, applied by TCRdb to the reads, yields one record per CDR3 protein. Seen here are 50,000 to 65,000 distinct CDR3 sequences, about a fifth observed once, and the top ten hold over 12%. The sequenced material came from a population of CD138-negative cells sorted from bone marrow. The receptors originated from a donor at least 40 years old with multiple myeloma.

This clonotype was counted ten times or more. The rearrangement links TRBV30 to TRBJ2-5; TRBD2 is a possible D gene (5 bases). There are 12 residues in the CDR3. Germline V gene sequence: CDR1 GTSNPN, CDR2 SVGIG (reference sequence). V dropped 2 bases and J dropped 4 bases, with 8 bases sitting between them. CDR3 loop: CAWSNSAETQYF. CDR3 bases: TGTGCCTGGAGTAATAGCGCAGAGACCCAGTACTTC.

Note on this clonotype: A much larger clone sits a single nucleotide away, making a read error possible. J is TRBJ2-3 and V is TRBV10-3; D is ambiguous. The germline CDR1 and CDR2 sequences are ENHRY and SYGVKD. The CDR3 consists of 13 residues. The DNA for the CDR3 is TGTGTCATCAGTGAAGGTTTTACAGATACGCAGTATTTT. Translating gives CVISEGFTDTQYF.

This clonotype was counted ten times or more. The chain couples TRBV14 to TRBJ2-2; D may be TRBD1 (5 bases). Trimming stripped 4 bases from V and 0 bases from J, with 6 bases between. Germline V gene lookup returns CDR1 SGHDN and CDR2 FVKESK. This CDR3 is built from 14 residues. CDR3 bases: TGTGCCAGCAGCCGCAGGGCGAACACCGGGGAGCTGTTTTTT. Translated: CASSRRANTGELFF.

This clonotype was counted at least ten times. This rearrangement joins TRBV5-4 to TRBJ2-1; TRBD2 aligns across 12 bases. The CDR3 spans 14 residues. In germline, CDR1 is SGHNT, CDR2 YYREEE (reference sequence). Trimming took 0 bases from V and 15 from J; bases not matched to a gene: 7. CDR3 bases: TGTGCCAGCAGCTTGGTTACTAGCGGGGGGCCCTTGTTCTTC. The encoded protein is CASSLVTSGGPLFF. The entire variable domain, with the rest obtained from reference TRBV5-4 and TRBJ2-1, is as follows: ETGVTQSPTHLIKTRGQQVTLRCSSQSGHNTVSWYQQALGQGPQFIFQYYREEENGRGNFPPRFSGLQFPNYSSELNVNALELDDSALYLCASSLVTSGGPLFFGPGTRLTVL.

The count of this clonotype is one. This chain connects TRBV28 to TRBJ1-2; D is undetermined. The V gene's germline CDR1 is MDHEN and CDR2 SYDVKM. Trimming shortened V by 7 bases and J by 4 bases, and 16 bases separated the two germline ends. The CDR3 loop spans 14 amino acids. The CDR3 DNA reads TGTGCCAGCACCTTAGACACTGGACCCTATGGCTACACCTTC. Its protein product is CASTLDTGPYGYTF.

The V and J genes are TRBV24-1 and TRBJ2-2, with D perhaps being TRBD1 or TRBD2 (6 bases each). This CDR3 region has 18 residues. Germline lookup yields CDR1 KGHDR and CDR2 SFDVKD. V was shortened by 3 bases and J by 6 bases, with 22 bases between the two germline ends. CDR3 sequence reads: CATSDGRRGAFSAGELFF. The CDR3 DNA is TGTGCCACCAGTGATGGAAGGAGGGGGGCCTTTAGCGCCGGGGAGCTGTTTTTT.

This clonotype was seen just once. This may be a read error: a much more frequent sequence differs by one nucleotide. The V and J genes are TRBV6-1 and TRBJ2-3, with TRBD2 identical over 9 bases. This CDR3 region has 15 residues. Germline CDR1 and CDR2: MNHNS and SASEGT. CDR3 sequence (DNA): TGTGCCAGCAGTGGAATGACTAGCGGCACAGATACGCGGTATTTT. Translation gives CASSGMTSGTDTRYF.

The V gene is TRBV19, the J gene TRBJ2-7, with TRBD2 matching 10 bases. V lost 2 bases, J lost 4 bases, and 5 bases stayed unmatched. CDR3 length: 15 residues. The V gene's germline CDR1 is LNHDA and CDR2 SQIVND (reference sequence). The CDR3 coding sequence is TGTGCCAGTAGTATAAAATTAGCGGGAGGATACGAGCAGTACTTC. This sequence encodes CASSIKLAGGYEQYF.

This clonotype appeared many times. The genes are TRBV12-3 or TRBV12-4 and TRBJ1-1, with D possibly TRBD1 on 6 matching bases. This CDR3 is 15 amino acids long. Trimming took 6 bases from V and 5 from J, leaving 19 bases between them. The CDR3 bases are TGTGCCAGCAGCCTCTGGGGGGGGCGTGGGACTGAAGCTTTCTTT. It encodes CASSLWGGRGTEAFF.

This clonotype was detected many times. The chain couples TRBV10-3 to TRBJ1-1; possible D gene TRBD1, 6 bases. Trimming took 6 bases from V and 1 from J, leaving 15 bases between them. The V gene's germline CDR1 is ENHRY and CDR2 SYGVKD. This CDR3 spans 15 amino acids. The CDR3 DNA reads TGTGCCATCAGGAGACAACAGGGCTCGAACACTGAAGCTTTCTTT. Its translation: CAIRRQQGSNTEAFF.

In this sample, this clonotype turned up many times. The chain recombines TRBV21-1 with TRBJ1-4; whether TRBD1, the table's D call, matches the DNA was not checked. TRBV21-1 is classified as a pseudogene. The CDR3 length is 14 residues. CDR3 DNA sequence: TGTGCCAGCAGCAAACAGGGGGCGAGTGAAAAACTGTTTTTT. Protein sequence: CASSKQGASEKLFF.

This clonotype has a count of ten or more. This CDR3 is CASSPWDRGRTLPETQYF. CDR3 in DNA: TGTGCCAGCAGCCCATGGGACAGGGGGCGTACGCTACCGGAGACCCAGTACTTC. The chain employs TRBV7-3 and TRBJ2-5, with 12 positions matching TRBD1. J lost 5 bases, V lost 5 bases, and 15 bases had no gene match. This CDR3 is 18 amino acids long. Per the germline V gene, CDR1 is SGHTA and CDR2 is FQGTGA.

This clonotype showed up many times. This chain connects TRBV28 to TRBJ1-1; perhaps TRBD1 as D (6 bases). CDR3 size: 14 residues. The V end was cut by 2 bases, the J end by 6 bases, with 13 bases between. Germline-derived CDR1 and CDR2 are MDHEN and SYDVKM. DNA of the CDR3: TGTGCCAGCAGTTTAATGCCGGGGGCCCCTGAAGCTTTCTTT. It encodes CASSLMPGAPEAFF.

This clonotype came up many times. The V gene is TRBV10-3, the J gene TRBJ2-5, with TRBD1 matching 9 bases. Germline CDR1 and CDR2: ENHRY and SYGVKD. Trimming at V came to 1 base and at J to 2 bases, leaving 2 bases not matched to a gene. The CDR3 spans 15 residues. The CDR3 nucleotides read TGTGCCATCAGTGAGTTCGGACAGGGGCAAGAGACCCAGTACTTC. This gives the protein CAISEFGQGQETQYF.

This chain joins TRBV5-6 and TRBJ2-2; 9 bases map to TRBD1. Trimming removed 0 bases from V and 4 bases from J; junction bases left unmatched: 4. The CDR3 totals 16 residues. Germline V gives CDR1 SGHDT, CDR2 YYEEEE. In DNA, the CDR3 is TGTGCCAGCAGCTTGGGGGACAGGGAGTTCACCGGGGAGCTGTTTTTT. Protein: CASSLGDREFTGELFF. The full variable domain, in which reference TRBV5-6 and TRBJ2-2 provide the parts outside the CDR3, is DAGVTQSPTHLIKTRGQQVTLRCSPKSGHDTVSWYQQALGQGPQFIFQYYEEEERQRGNFPDRFSGHQFPNYSSELNVNALLLGDSALYLCASSLGDREFTGELFFGEGSRLTVL.

This clonotype has a count of ten or more. The rearrangement uses TRBV7-3 and TRBJ2-5; possibly TRBD1 or TRBD2 for D (5 bases each). The germline CDR1 and CDR2 sequences are SGHTA and FQGTGA. The CDR3 length is 16 residues. Trimming pared 5 bases from V and 5 bases from J, leaving 21 bases between. The CDR3 DNA is TGTGCCAGCAGCCCCGGGACCACGAACCTCCCGGAGACCCAGTACTTC. It translates to CASSPGTTNLPETQYF.

This clonotype appeared many times. The V call is TRBV20-1, the J call TRBJ2-4, with D unclear. The CDR3 has 16 amino acids. CDR1 is DFQATT and CDR2 is SNEGSKA in the germline V gene (reference sequence). Trimming removed 4 bases at V and 0 bases at J, with 16 bases between. CDR3 sequence: CSAILARGLAKNIQYF. The CDR3 nucleotides read TGCAGTGCTATTCTGGCCCGTGGGTTAGCCAAAAACATTCAGTACTTC.

At least ten counts were recorded for this clonotype. The genes are TRBV12-3 or TRBV12-4 and TRBJ2-2; no clear D. The V and J ends lost 4 bases and 2 bases respectively, with 2 bases between them. CDR3 length: 12 residues. The CDR3 coding sequence is TGTGCCAGCAGTTACAACACCGGGGAGCTGTTTTTT. It yields the protein CASSYNTGELFF.

Comment on this clonotype: At one of its ends the junction is not consistent with the germline gene, which may arise from a read error. This chain uses TRBV29-1 with TRBJ1-3, with D hard to call. CDR3 length: 13 amino acids. Germline V gene data show CDR1 as SQVTM and CDR2 as ANQGSEA. The CDR3: CSVQFGSGDTIYF. As DNA, the CDR3 is TGCAGCGTCCAATTCGGCTCTGGAGACACCATATATTTT. The whole variable domain, filled in from reference TRBV29-1 and TRBJ1-3, reads SAVISQKPSRDICQRGTSLTIQCQVDSQVTMMFWYRQQPGQSLTLIATANQGSEATYESGFVIDKFPISRPNLTFSTLTVSNMSPEDSSIYLCSVQFGSGDTIYFGEGSWLTVV.

This clonotype was found many times. The rearrangement joins TRBV7-8 to TRBJ2-1, with 13 bases matching TRBD2. Germline V gene lookup returns CDR1 SGHVS and CDR2 FQNEAQ. This CDR3 has 17 residues. The V and J ends lost 5 bases and 13 bases, in that order; junction bases with no gene match: 17. The CDR3 nucleotides read TGTGCCAGCAGCCAGAGGGCACTAGCGGGGGGGCCTTTCTATCAGTTCTTC. Protein product: CASSQRALAGGPFYQFF. The full variable domain, completed using reference TRBV7-8 and TRBJ2-1, is GAGVSQSPRYKVAKRGQDVALRCDPISGHVSLFWYQQALGQGPEFLTYFQNEAQLDKSGLPSDRFFAERPEGSVSTLKIQRTQQEDSAVYLCASSQRALAGGPFYQFFGPGTRLTVL.

In its sample, this clonotype was seen many times. V and J are TRBV20-1 and TRBJ2-3; D gene unclear. The germline gives CDR1 DFQATT, CDR2 SNEGSKA (reference sequence). Deletions cut 4 bases from V and 0 bases from J, with 8 bases between. The CDR3 is 13 residues long. CDR3 region: CSATGPSTDTQYF. CDR3 in DNA: TGCAGTGCTACAGGACCCAGCACAGATACGCAGTATTTT.

This clonotype was observed at least ten times. V gene TRBV4-1 combines with J gene TRBJ1-1, with D perhaps matching TRBD1 (5 bases). The V and J ends lost 4 bases and 10 bases respectively, with 13 bases between them. The CDR3 is 12 amino acids. The V gene's germline CDR1 is MGHRA and CDR2 YSYEKL. CDR3: CASSLAMGGAFF. The CDR3 nucleotides read TGCGCCAGCAGCCTCGCGATGGGGGGAGCTTTCTTT.

As for this clonotype: One junction end disagrees with the germline gene, perhaps due to a read error. This rearrangement joins TRBV5-1 to TRBJ2-1; D gene ambiguous. Germline V gene lookup returns CDR1 SGHRS and CDR2 YFSETQ. This CDR3 comprises 14 residues. CDR3 nucleotide sequence: TGCGCCAGTGCAGACCGGAGCTCCTACAATGAGCATTTCTTC. Protein: CASADRSSYNEHFF.

The V and J genes are TRBV7-8 and TRBJ2-5; 12 bases line up with TRBD2. With V trimmed by 5 bases and J by 9 bases, 10 bases remained unmatched. This CDR3 comprises 15 residues. Germline-derived CDR1 and CDR2 are SGHVS and FQNEAQ. CDR3 nucleotide sequence: TGTGCCAGCAGCCCAACTAGCGGGGGGATCACGGCCCAGTACTTC. It yields the protein CASSPTSGGITAQYF.

Comments on this clonotype: A much more abundant neighbour one base away suggests this may be a read error. V is TRBV7-2 and J is TRBJ2-3, with 10 bases lining up with TRBD1. V lost 8 bases to trimming and J lost 5 bases; unmatched junction nucleotides: 16. There are 17 residues in the CDR3. Germline V gene lookup returns CDR1 SGHTA and CDR2 FQGNSA. The CDR3 here is CASCPAPDRGPKDTQYF. CDR3 bases: TGTGCCAGCTGCCCCGCCCCCGACAGGGGGCCCAAAGATACGCAGTATTTT.